This paragraph covers one T cell receptor (beta chain) sequence. The germline CDR1 and CDR2 sequences are LNHDA and SQIVND (reference sequence). The CDR3 is 17 residues long. The trim removed 3 bases at V and 0 bases at J, leaving 8 bases unmatched. No progression to ophthalmopathy during 18 months of follow-up defined stable disease. The source of the PBMCs was 8.5 to 10 ml of fresh peripheral blood. RNA transcripts yielded amplified TCR beta CDR3 regions. TCR CDR3 underwent first-round RT-PCR with the HTBI primer set. TCRdb reprocessed the multiplex PCR reads via MiXCR and lists one record per CDR3 protein. The repertoire holds more than 650,000 distinct CDR3 sequences, with around 15% as singletons. The source of the sample is a study of T cells in Graves' hyperthyroidism and ophthalmopathy.

This receptor was obtained from a woman aged 18-30 years with Graves' hyperthyroidism. The chain recombines TRBV19 with TRBJ2-3; TRBD2 agrees at 8 bases. Sequencing was performed on blood. The CDR3 coding sequence is TGTGCCAGTAGTATCGCCCTTTCTAGCGGGAGCACAGATACGCAGTATTTT. Its protein product is CASSIALSSGSTDTQYF.